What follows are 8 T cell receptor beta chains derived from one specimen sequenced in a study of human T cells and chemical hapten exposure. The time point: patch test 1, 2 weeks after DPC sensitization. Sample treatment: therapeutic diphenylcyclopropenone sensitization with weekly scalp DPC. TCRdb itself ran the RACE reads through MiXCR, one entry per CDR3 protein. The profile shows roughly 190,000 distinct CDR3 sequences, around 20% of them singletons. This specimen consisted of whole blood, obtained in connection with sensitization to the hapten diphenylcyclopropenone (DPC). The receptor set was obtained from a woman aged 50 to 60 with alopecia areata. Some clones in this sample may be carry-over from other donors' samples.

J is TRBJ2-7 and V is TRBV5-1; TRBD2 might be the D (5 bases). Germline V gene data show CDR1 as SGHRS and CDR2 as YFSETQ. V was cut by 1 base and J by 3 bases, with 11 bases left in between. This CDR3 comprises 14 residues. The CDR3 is CASSLRRGDYEQYF. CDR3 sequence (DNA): TGCGCCAGCAGCTTGAGACGGGGTGACTACGAGCAGTACTTC. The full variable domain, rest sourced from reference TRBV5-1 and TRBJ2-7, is KAGVTQTPRYLIKTRGQQVTLSCSPISGHRSVSWYQQTPGQGLQFLFEYFSETQRNKGNFPGRFSGRQFSNSRSEMNVSTLELGDSALYLCASSLRRGDYEQYFGPGTRLTVT.

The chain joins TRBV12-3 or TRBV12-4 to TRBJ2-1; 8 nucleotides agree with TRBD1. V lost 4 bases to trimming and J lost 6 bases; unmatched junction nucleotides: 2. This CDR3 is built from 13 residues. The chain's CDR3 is CASSSTGGNEQFF. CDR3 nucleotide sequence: TGTGCCAGCAGTTCCACAGGGGGCAATGAGCAGTTCTTC.

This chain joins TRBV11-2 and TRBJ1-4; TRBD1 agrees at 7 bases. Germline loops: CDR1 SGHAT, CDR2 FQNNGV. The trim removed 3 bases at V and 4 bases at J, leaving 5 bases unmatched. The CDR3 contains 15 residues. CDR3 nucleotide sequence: TGTGCCAGCAGCTTGCAGGGGGGGTTTAATGAAAAACTGTTTTTT. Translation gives CASSLQGGFNEKLFF.

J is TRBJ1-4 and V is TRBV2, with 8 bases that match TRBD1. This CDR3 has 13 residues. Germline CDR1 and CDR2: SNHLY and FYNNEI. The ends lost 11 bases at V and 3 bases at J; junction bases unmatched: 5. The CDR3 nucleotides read TGTGCCGGCCACAGGGGGGCTAATGAAAAACTGTTTTTT. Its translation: CAGHRGANEKLFF.

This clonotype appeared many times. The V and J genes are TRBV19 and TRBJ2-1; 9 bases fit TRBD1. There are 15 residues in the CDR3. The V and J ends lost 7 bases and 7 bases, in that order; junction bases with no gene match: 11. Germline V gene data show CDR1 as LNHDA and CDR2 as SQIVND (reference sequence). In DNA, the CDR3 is TGTGCCAGTAACCCCCGGGGACAGGGTTGGAATGAGCAGTTCTTC. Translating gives CASNPRGQGWNEQFF.

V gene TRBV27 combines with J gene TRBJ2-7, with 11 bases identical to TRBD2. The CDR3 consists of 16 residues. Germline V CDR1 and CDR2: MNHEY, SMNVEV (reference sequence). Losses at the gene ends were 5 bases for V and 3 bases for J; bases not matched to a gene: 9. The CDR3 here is CASSLTSGTANYEQYF. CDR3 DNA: TGTGCCAGCAGTCTGACTAGCGGGACGGCAAACTACGAGCAGTACTTC.

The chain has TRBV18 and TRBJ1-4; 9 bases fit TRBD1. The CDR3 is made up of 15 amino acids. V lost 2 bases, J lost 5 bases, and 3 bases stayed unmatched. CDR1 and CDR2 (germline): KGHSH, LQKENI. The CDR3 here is CASSPAGQGNEKLFF. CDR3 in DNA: TGTGCCAGCTCACCAGCGGGACAGGGAAATGAAAAACTGTTTTTT.

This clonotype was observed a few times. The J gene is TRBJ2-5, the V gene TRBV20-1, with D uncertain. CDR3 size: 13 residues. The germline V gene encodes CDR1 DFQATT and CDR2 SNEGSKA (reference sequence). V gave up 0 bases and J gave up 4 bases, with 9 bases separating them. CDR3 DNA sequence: TGCAGTGCTAGAGATCCCGGCGTAGAGACCCAGTACTTC. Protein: CSARDPGVETQYF.